This T cell receptor beta chain was observed in a study of T cells after yellow fever vaccination. Findings of the study overall: Researchers report a weaker secondary response that nonetheless peaked faster, day 5 versus 15. Reappearance after the booster was seen for most primary-vaccination clones, at roughly 96% CD4 and roughly 90% CD8. Contaminating bulk clonotypes could be abundant in FACS-sorted repertoires.

About this clonotype itself: No antigen is known for it.

Germline V gene lookup returns CDR1 MNHNS and CDR2 SASEGT. The CDR3 consists of 15 residues. V was shortened by 6 bases and J by 0 bases, with 13 bases between the two germline ends. From the 5' RACE reads, TCRdb called clonotypes with MiXCR, one entry per CDR3 protein. The data hold 500,000 to 550,000 distinct CDR3 sequences, with 21% observed a single time. The sequenced sample was PBMCs, obtained about 20 days after the first yellow fever vaccination. This chain connects TRBV6-1 to TRBJ2-3, with D possibly TRBD2 on 6 matching bases. The receptor's source is a young man who received the YFV17D yellow fever vaccine. The CDR3 coding sequence is TGTGCCAGCAGCGGGGGACGTATGAGCACAGATACGCAGTATTTT. It specifies CASSGGRMSTDTQYF.